This TCR beta chain derives from a study of OX40 agonist ivuxolimab in advanced cancers. Across the whole study: Patients in dose escalation had liver, melanoma, kidney or head and neck cancers.

Profiled with immunoSEQ multiplex PCR; TCRdb holds only in-frame clones, not every one. This sample has 40,000 to 55,000 clones, with approximately 88% found just once. Study-wide results and caveats: At 0.1 to 3.0 mg/kg and by week 6, CD4+ and CD8+ T cells in the blood had expanded clonally. Relative to CD4+ cells, CD8+ T cells on average had more expanded clones.

In regard to this clone: The antigen is not known.

The germline V gene encodes CDR1 GTSNPN and CDR2 SVGIG (reference sequence). V was cut by 0 bases and J by 3 bases, with 15 bases left in between. The CDR3 extends over 15 amino acids. This TCR derives from an adult with an advanced solid tumor such as melanoma, head and neck, liver or kidney cancer. The chain joins TRBV30 to TRBJ2-7, with a tentative D call TRBD2 (5 bases). The input for sequencing was CD4+ or CD8+ T cells sorted from blood, taken in a trial of the OX40 agonist ivuxolimab. The CDR3 region is CAWSVGLAVNYEQYF. CDR3 bases: TGTGCCTGGAGTGTTGGTCTAGCTGTTAACTACGAGCAGTACTTC.